This is a list of T cell receptor beta chains from one sample in a study of response to subunit inactivated influenza vaccine. MiXCR, run by TCRdb on the RT-PCR reads, gives a single entry per CDR3 protein. The data show approximately 500,000 distinct CDR3 sequences, under 15% seen once. The specimen comprised PBMCs from blood, sampled roughly 45 days after vaccination. The receptors stem from a man aged 50 to 59 who received an inactivated influenza vaccine. CDR3s include the opening cysteine and the closing phenylalanine or tryptophan. A D gene is named only where the DNA matches it firmly. Expanded clones get a size class; other rows say once, few or many, or leave the size out.

abundance: few; j_gene: TRBJ2-5; d_gene: TRBD1; v_gene: TRBV11-2; CDR3nt: TGTGCCACCCAGGGGGCGCTGGAAGAGACCCAGTACTTC; CDR3aa: CATQGALEETQYF
abundance: few; j_gene: TRBJ1-2; d_gene: TRBD1; v_gene: TRBV4-2; CDR3nt: TGTGCCAGCAGCCATCAACAGGGGGGAAACTATGGCTACACCTTC; CDR3aa: CASSHQQGGNYGYTF
abundance: few; j_gene: TRBJ1-3; d_gene: .; v_gene: TRBV7-8; CDR3nt: TGTGCCAGCAGCGTCGGGACCCCCCGGACTGGAAACACCATATATTTT; CDR3aa: CASSVGTPRTGNTIYF
abundance: .; j_gene: TRBJ2-7; d_gene: TRBD1; v_gene: TRBV5-1; CDR3nt: TGCGCCAGCAGCTTGGTCTCGATGGACAGGGGGTCCCGCGAGCAGTACTTC; CDR3aa: CASSLVSMDRGSREQYF
abundance: .; j_gene: TRBJ2-7; d_gene: .; v_gene: TRBV12-3/TRBV12-4; CDR3nt: TGTGCCAGCAGTTTCACAGGGCTAGGCTACGAGCAGTACTTC; CDR3aa: CASSFTGLGYEQYF
abundance: few; j_gene: TRBJ2-5; d_gene: TRBD2; v_gene: TRBV29-1; CDR3nt: TGCAGCGTTGCCTTAGCGGGAGGGACCGGTGCCCAGTACTTC; CDR3aa: CSVALAGGTGAQYF
abundance: .; j_gene: TRBJ2-7; d_gene: TRBD1; v_gene: TRBV28; CDR3nt: TGTGCCAGCAGTTTATCCCAGGGGGCGGCTCTCTACGAGCAGTACTTC; CDR3aa: CASSLSQGAALYEQYF
abundance: few; j_gene: TRBJ1-2; d_gene: TRBD1; v_gene: TRBV7-2; CDR3nt: TGTGCCAGCAGCTCGGACAGGGTAGCGGTCTATGGCTACACCTTC; CDR3aa: CASSSDRVAVYGYTF
abundance: few; j_gene: TRBJ1-2; d_gene: .; v_gene: TRBV20-1; CDR3nt: TGCAGTGCTAGATTCCAGGCAGGCTACACCTTC; CDR3aa: CSARFQAGYTF
abundance: many; j_gene: TRBJ2-7; d_gene: TRBD2; v_gene: TRBV12-3/TRBV12-4; CDR3nt: TGTGCCAGCAGTTCCCTGGGGCGGGGGGGCAGCGAGCAGTACTTC; CDR3aa: CASSSLGRGGSEQYF
abundance: .; j_gene: TRBJ1-2; d_gene: TRBD1; v_gene: TRBV9; CDR3nt: TGTGCCAGCAGCGCTCGACAGGGAGGCCCCTATGGCTACACCTTC; CDR3aa: CASSARQGGPYGYTF
abundance: many; j_gene: TRBJ2-3; d_gene: .; v_gene: TRBV5-1; CDR3nt: TGCGCCAGTCGAGGGAACACAGATACGCAGTATTTT; CDR3aa: CASRGNTDTQYF
abundance: few; j_gene: TRBJ1-1; d_gene: TRBD1; v_gene: TRBV6-1; CDR3nt: TGTGCCAGCAGTCCAGGGGGCTGGGCTGAAGCTTTCTTT; CDR3aa: CASSPGGWAEAFF
abundance: .; j_gene: TRBJ1-4; d_gene: .; v_gene: TRBV5-1; CDR3nt: TGCGCCAGCAGCTTGGCCGGGACATCGGTGGAAAAACTGTTTTTT; CDR3aa: CASSLAGTSVEKLFF
abundance: once; j_gene: TRBJ2-5; d_gene: .; v_gene: TRBV5-1; CDR3nt: TGCGCCAGCAGCTTAGGACTATCGGGAGCCGAAGAGACCCAGTACTTC; CDR3aa: CASSLGLSGAEETQYF
abundance: many; j_gene: TRBJ1-1; d_gene: .; v_gene: TRBV7-9; CDR3nt: TGTGCCAGCAGCACCGGACAGAACACTGAAGCTTTCTTT; CDR3aa: CASSTGQNTEAFF
abundance: many; j_gene: TRBJ2-1; d_gene: .; v_gene: TRBV12-3/TRBV12-4; CDR3nt: TGTGCCAGCAGTTTAGAAGGAGGCGGGTCGGGTGAGCAGTTCTTC; CDR3aa: CASSLEGGGSGEQFF
abundance: .; j_gene: TRBJ2-1; d_gene: .; v_gene: TRBV7-2; CDR3nt: TGTGCCAGCAGCTTAGACCATTTCAAGAATGAGCAGTTCTTC; CDR3aa: CASSLDHFKNEQFF
abundance: many; j_gene: TRBJ2-5; d_gene: .; v_gene: TRBV6-1; CDR3nt: TGTGCCAGCAGCAAAGGGGGGGCGCGAATCCAAGAGACCCAGTACTTC; CDR3aa: CASSKGGARIQETQYF
abundance: few; j_gene: TRBJ2-7; d_gene: TRBD1; v_gene: TRBV20-1; CDR3nt: TGCAGTGCTAGACTCCACGACAGGGGCTACGAGCAGTACTTC; CDR3aa: CSARLHDRGYEQYF
abundance: many; j_gene: TRBJ2-1; d_gene: TRBD2; v_gene: TRBV7-2; CDR3nt: TGTGCCAGCAGAAAAGGACTAGCCCTTGTCCATGAGCAGTTCTTC; CDR3aa: CASRKGLALVHEQFF
abundance: few; j_gene: TRBJ2-7; d_gene: .; v_gene: TRBV28; CDR3nt: TGTGCCAGCACTAGGGCTTCCCCCTACGAGCAGTACTTC; CDR3aa: CASTRASPYEQYF
abundance: few; j_gene: TRBJ1-5; d_gene: .; v_gene: TRBV3-1; CDR3nt: TGTGCCAGCAGCCAAGGCGCGGGTAGTCAGCCCCAGCATTTT; CDR3aa: CASSQGAGSQPQHF
abundance: many; j_gene: TRBJ2-2; d_gene: .; v_gene: TRBV5-1; CDR3nt: TGCGCCAGCAGCTTGGCGAGGGACACCGGGGAGCTGTTTTTT; CDR3aa: CASSLARDTGELFF
abundance: many; j_gene: TRBJ2-7; d_gene: .; v_gene: TRBV11-1; CDR3nt: TGTGCCAGCAGCTTGACCACTATTTACGAGCAGTACTTC; CDR3aa: CASSLTTIYEQYF
abundance: many; j_gene: TRBJ2-5; d_gene: .; v_gene: TRBV28; CDR3nt: TGTGCCAGCAGTGTCCTCCCGGACAGCGGAAAGACCCAGTACTTC; CDR3aa: CASSVLPDSGKTQYF
abundance: .; j_gene: TRBJ2-2; d_gene: TRBD2; v_gene: TRBV9; CDR3nt: TGTGCCAGCAGCCCCCGCTCTAGCGGGACGAACACCGGGGAGCTGTTTTTT; CDR3aa: CASSPRSSGTNTGELFF
abundance: few; j_gene: TRBJ2-1; d_gene: TRBD2; v_gene: TRBV4-3; CDR3nt: TGCGCCAGCAGCCAAGATCTTCTACGGCGGGGGGCCTACAATGAGCAGTTCTTC; CDR3aa: CASSQDLLRRGAYNEQFF
abundance: many; j_gene: TRBJ1-2; d_gene: .; v_gene: TRBV25-1; CDR3nt: TGTGCCAGCAGTGTTGGACAGTACTATGGCTACACCTTC; CDR3aa: CASSVGQYYGYTF
abundance: few; j_gene: TRBJ1-1; d_gene: .; v_gene: TRBV29-1; CDR3nt: TGCAGCGCCGGTCGGGACCTCAACGTGGAAGCTTTCTTT; CDR3aa: CSAGRDLNVEAFF
abundance: .; j_gene: TRBJ2-5; d_gene: .; v_gene: TRBV6-1; CDR3nt: TGTGCCAGCAGTGAAGGCCAAAGGGGGACCCAGTACTTC; CDR3aa: CASSEGQRGTQYF
abundance: many; j_gene: TRBJ1-3; d_gene: .; v_gene: TRBV7-2; CDR3nt: TGTGCCAGCAGCCCGGGGAGAGCTGGAAACACCATATATTTT; CDR3aa: CASSPGRAGNTIYF
abundance: few; j_gene: TRBJ1-4; d_gene: .; v_gene: TRBV20-1; CDR3nt: TGCAGTGCTCCCCGGTTAGGGACTAATGAAAAACTGTTTTTT; CDR3aa: CSAPRLGTNEKLFF
abundance: few; j_gene: TRBJ2-2; d_gene: .; v_gene: TRBV7-2; CDR3nt: TGTGCCAGCAGCTTAGCAGGACTGAACACCGGGGAGCTGTTTTTT; CDR3aa: CASSLAGLNTGELFF
abundance: many; j_gene: TRBJ2-1; d_gene: TRBD2; v_gene: TRBV29-1; CDR3nt: TGCAGCGTTGAAGATCAAGGGACTAGCGGGAGGGTGCATGAGCAGTTCTTC; CDR3aa: CSVEDQGTSGRVHEQFF
abundance: .; j_gene: TRBJ1-2; d_gene: .; v_gene: TRBV27; CDR3nt: TGTGCCAGCAGTTTATCCCCAGGGTACTATGGCTACACCTTC; CDR3aa: CASSLSPGYYGYTF
abundance: .; j_gene: TRBJ2-1; d_gene: TRBD2; v_gene: TRBV9; CDR3nt: TGTGCCAGCAGGGACCATAGCGGGGGGGCCCTGTACAATGAGCAGTTCTTC; CDR3aa: CASRDHSGGALYNEQFF
abundance: few; j_gene: TRBJ1-5; d_gene: .; v_gene: TRBV5-1; CDR3nt: TGCGCCAGCAGCTTGGACAACGATCAGCCCCAGCATTTT; CDR3aa: CASSLDNDQPQHF
abundance: few; j_gene: TRBJ2-5; d_gene: TRBD2; v_gene: TRBV10-3; CDR3nt: TGTGCCATCAGTGAGTCGGGGGGACTAGCAGAGACCCAGTACTTC; CDR3aa: CAISESGGLAETQYF
abundance: .; j_gene: TRBJ1-1; d_gene: .; v_gene: TRBV29-1; CDR3nt: TGCAGCGTTCCCCCCGGAGCAGGGATAACTGAAGCTTTCTTT; CDR3aa: CSVPPGAGITEAFF
abundance: many; j_gene: TRBJ2-3; d_gene: .; v_gene: TRBV24-1; CDR3nt: TGTGCCACCAGCGGCGGGACCACAGATACGCAGTATTTT; CDR3aa: CATSGGTTDTQYF
abundance: .; j_gene: TRBJ1-5; d_gene: .; v_gene: TRBV6-1; CDR3nt: TGTGCCAGCAGTGAAGACAGGAAATCGTCGCTTAACAATCAGCCCCAGCATTTT; CDR3aa: CASSEDRKSSLNNQPQHF
abundance: .; j_gene: TRBJ2-3; d_gene: TRBD2; v_gene: TRBV2; CDR3nt: TGTGCCAGCAGTGAGAGAGCGGGAGGCGGCACAGATACGCAGTATTTT; CDR3aa: CASSERAGGGTDTQYF
abundance: .; j_gene: TRBJ1-1; d_gene: .; v_gene: TRBV5-1; CDR3nt: TGCGCCAGCAGCTTAACAGGGTGGGGTAACACTGAAGCTTTCTTT; CDR3aa: CASSLTGWGNTEAFF
abundance: many; j_gene: TRBJ2-7; d_gene: .; v_gene: TRBV10-3; CDR3nt: TGTGCCATCAGTGAAGGGGGGGAGCAGTACTTC; CDR3aa: CAISEGGEQYF
abundance: .; j_gene: TRBJ2-1; d_gene: .; v_gene: TRBV20-1; CDR3nt: TGCAGTGCTAGGAGGCCCCCGTTCAATGAGCAGTTCTTC; CDR3aa: CSARRPPFNEQFF
abundance: many; j_gene: TRBJ1-1; d_gene: .; v_gene: TRBV5-5; CDR3nt: TGTGCCAGCAGCTTGGTCGGGAAATCCGAGACTGAAGCTTTCTTT; CDR3aa: CASSLVGKSETEAFF
abundance: many; j_gene: TRBJ2-3; d_gene: TRBD2; v_gene: TRBV12-3/TRBV12-4; CDR3nt: TGTGCCAGCAGTACACTCACTAGCGGGAGGCCAGATACGCAGTATTTT; CDR3aa: CASSTLTSGRPDTQYF